This entry concerns a single TCR beta chain. This CDR3 has 13 amino acids. V was pared by 7 bases and J by 6 bases, with 15 bases between. Germline V gene sequence: CDR1 SGHRS, CDR2 YFSETQ. TCRdb processed the 5' RACE reads anew with MiXCR; each CDR3 protein has one entry. This table holds some 240,000 distinct CDR3 sequences, 3% to 3.5% found once. The sample is drawn from a study of T cells after yellow fever vaccination. This sequence joins TRBV5-1 and TRBJ2-3; maybe TRBD2 (6 bases). Sequenced here: CD4+ T cells sorted from PBMCs, sampled 10 days after the yellow fever booster vaccination. The TCR originated in a man between 18 and 35 years old who received the YFV17D yellow fever vaccine. CDR3 bases: TGCGCCAGCTCGGGACTCCCCGGTGATACGCAGTATTTT. Translated: CASSGLPGDTQYF.